Presented here are 19 T cell receptor beta chains from one specimen sequenced in a study of blood T cell repertoires in COVID-19. Assay used: immunoSEQ multiplex PCR; TCRdb lists only in-frame clones, some missing. The sample shows approximately 260,000 clones, around 90% of them seen only once. The sequencing sample was made of peripheral blood. The receptors derive from a woman aged 40 to 50 with acute or convalescent COVID-19.

The J gene is TRBJ2-3, the V gene TRBV10-2, with 8 nucleotides matching TRBD2. Germline CDR1 and CDR2: WSHSY and SAAADI. The J segment lost 3 bases and the V segment lost 0 bases, leaving 5 bases of the junction unmatched. The CDR3 has 16 amino acids. The CDR3 sequence is CASSESSGRGTDTQYF. In DNA, the CDR3 is TGCGCCAGCAGTGAGTCGTCCGGGAGGGGTACAGATACGCAGTATTTT.

This clone was counted a few times. The genes are TRBV3-1 (or the pseudogene TRBV3-2) and TRBJ1-5; D gene uncertain. Trimming stripped 0 bases from V and 4 bases from J, with 7 bases between. In germline, CDR1 is LGHDT, CDR2 YNNKEL (reference sequence). The CDR3 loop spans 14 amino acids. The CDR3 nucleotides read TGTGCCAGCAGCCAAGACAGGTATAATCAGCCCCAGCATTTT. Protein product: CASSQDRYNQPQHF.

The chain carries TRBV28 and TRBJ2-3; 9 bases match TRBD2. CDR3 length: 15 residues. Trimming took 3 bases from V and 6 from J; bases not matched to a gene: 7. Germline assignment: CDR1 MDHEN and CDR2 SYDVKM. The CDR3 nucleotides are TGTGCCAGCAGTTTCACGAAGCGGGGGGCGGATACGCAGTATTTT. Protein: CASSFTKRGADTQYF. The full variable domain, in which reference TRBV28 and TRBJ2-3 provide the parts outside the CDR3, is DVKVTQSSRYLVKRTGEKVFLECVQDMDHENMFWYRQDPGLGLRLIYFSYDVKMKEKGDIPEGYSVSREKKERFSLILESASTNQTSMYLCASSFTKRGADTQYFGPGTRLTVL.

Only a few counts were recorded for this clone. The rearrangement uses TRBV29-1 and TRBJ2-1; 14 positions agree with TRBD2. V shed 3 bases and J 4 bases; nucleotides not matched to a gene: 5. Per the germline V gene, CDR1 is SQVTM and CDR2 is ANQGSEA. This CDR3 has 16 residues. The CDR3 here is CSVDPGLAGGYNEQFF. The CDR3 nucleotides are TGCAGCGTTGATCCTGGACTAGCGGGGGGATACAATGAGCAGTTCTTC.

The J gene is TRBJ2-1, the V gene TRBV3-1 (or the pseudogene TRBV3-2); 8 nucleotides agree with TRBD2. This CDR3 comprises 17 residues. The J segment lost 3 bases and the V segment lost 2 bases, leaving 9 bases of the junction unmatched. CDR1 and CDR2 from the germline V gene are LGHDT and YNNKEL (reference sequence). The CDR3 protein is CASSQRTGGGLYNEQFF. The CDR3 region has the DNA TGTGCCAGCAGCCAAAGGACCGGGGGGGGGCTCTACAATGAGCAGTTCTTC.

This clone was observed a single time. The rearrangement joins TRBV7-9 to TRBJ1-2; D not resolved. The CDR3 is 14 amino acids. Trimming stripped 4 bases from V and 3 bases from J, with 12 bases between. Germline values: CDR1 SEHNR, CDR2 FQNEAQ (reference sequence). DNA for the CDR3: TGTGCCAGCAGCTCCCAACTTCCGGACTATGGCTACACCTTC. Protein product: CASSSQLPDYGYTF.

This clone was observed a single time. The V and J genes are TRBV6-5 and TRBJ1-4; 8 bases align to TRBD1. V was pared by 2 bases and J by 7 bases, with 9 bases of the junction left unmatched. CDR1 MNHEY and CDR2 SVGAGI come from the germline V gene. The CDR3 totals 16 residues. The CDR3 reads CASSYPTRGLPEKLFF. The CDR3 bases are TGTGCCAGCAGTTACCCTACCAGGGGGCTCCCTGAAAAACTGTTTTTT.

This clone has at least ten counts. This chain uses TRBV10-1 with TRBJ1-2, with D perhaps matching TRBD1 (6 bases). The CDR3 consists of 13 residues. V lost 7 bases and J 6 bases, leaving 15 bases between the germline ends. Germline CDR1 WNHNN, CDR2 SYGVQD (reference sequence). CDR3 in amino acids: CASIDRYFNGYTF. The CDR3 coding sequence is TGCGCCAGCATCGACAGGTATTTTAATGGCTACACCTTC.

CDR3 sequence: CASWASWNQPQHF. In DNA form, the CDR3 reads TGTGCCAGTTGGGCCTCGTGGAATCAGCCCCAGCATTTT. The J gene is TRBJ1-5, the V gene TRBV19; D uncertain. The germline CDR1 and CDR2 sequences are LNHDA and SQIVND (reference sequence). Trimming removed 8 bases at V and 4 bases at J, with 12 bases between. The CDR3 runs to 13 residues.

This chain joins TRBV2 and TRBJ1-1; 8 bases match TRBD1. This CDR3 has 11 amino acids. Germline V lookup: CDR1 SNHLY, CDR2 FYNNEI. The J segment lost 12 bases and the V segment lost 6 bases, leaving 6 bases of the junction unmatched. The CDR3 sequence: CASRPDRGTFF. The CDR3 bases are TGTGCCAGCAGACCCGACAGGGGAACTTTCTTT.

V is TRBV5-1 and J is TRBJ1-2, with TRBD1 matching 7 bases. CDR1 is SGHRS, CDR2 YFSETQ, per germline. The CDR3 covers 12 residues. V shed 6 bases and J 8 bases; nucleotides not matched to a gene: 7. The CDR3 DNA reads TGCGCCAGCACCGAGACAGGGTGGGGCTACACCTTC. It specifies CASTETGWGYTF.

V usage is TRBV10-1 and J usage is TRBJ1-1; D call uncertain. CDR1 and CDR2 (germline): WNHNN, SYGVQD (reference sequence). The V end was cut by 11 bases, the J end by 1 base, with 17 bases between. The CDR3 runs 14 residues. The CDR3 reads CAQKRRLKNTEAFF. The CDR3 region has the DNA TGCGCCCAAAAGAGGAGACTAAAGAACACTGAAGCTTTCTTT.

This chain joins TRBV13 and TRBJ1-6, with a weak D call TRBD1 (6 bases). The CDR3 loop spans 19 amino acids. The V and J ends lost 0 bases and 0 bases respectively, with 15 bases between them. Germline CDR1 is PRHDT and CDR2 is FYEKMQ (reference sequence). The CDR3: CASSLGLTGSGSYNSPLHF. The CDR3 coding sequence is TGTGCCAGCAGCTTAGGACTTACAGGGAGCGGCTCCTATAATTCACCCCTCCACTTT.

J is TRBJ1-2 and V is TRBV2; 8 bases agree with TRBD1. The trim removed 10 bases at V and 1 base at J, leaving 8 bases unmatched. Germline V gene data show CDR1 as SNHLY and CDR2 as FYNNEI. The CDR3 is 14 amino acids. The CDR3, as DNA: TGTGCCACTCAGTCAGGGGGCCTTAACTATGGCTACACCTTC. Its protein product is CATQSGGLNYGYTF.

V and J are TRBV19 and TRBJ2-2; perhaps TRBD2 as D (6 bases). The germline V and J ends were trimmed by 1 base and 6 bases, with 15 bases remaining between them. In germline, CDR1 is LNHDA, CDR2 SQIVND (reference sequence). CDR3 length: 16 residues. The CDR3 bases are TGTGCCAGTAGTATAGGAATGGGACTCAGTCCCGGGGAGCTGTTTTTT. This translates into CASSIGMGLSPGELFF.

The chain has TRBV7-9 and TRBJ1-2, with 8 bases that match TRBD1. CDR3 size: 16 residues. Looked up from germline, CDR1 is SEHNR and CDR2 is FQNEAQ (reference sequence). V shed 0 bases and J 6 bases; nucleotides not matched to a gene: 9. The CDR3: CASSLAGRQGLDGYTF. The CDR3 nucleotides are TGTGCCAGCAGCTTAGCGGGTCGACAGGGGCTTGATGGCTACACCTTC.

A few counts support this clone. This chain uses TRBV5-1 with TRBJ1-6, with 7 positions matching TRBD1. CDR3 length: 16 residues. The V gene's germline CDR1 is SGHRS and CDR2 YFSETQ. With V trimmed by 2 bases and J by 0 bases, 2 bases remained unmatched. Here the CDR3 reads CASSLGTDSYNSPLHF. In DNA form, the CDR3 reads TGCGCCAGCAGCTTAGGGACAGACTCCTATAATTCACCCCTCCACTTT.

The V and J genes are TRBV25-1 and TRBJ1-5, with 7 bases aligning to TRBD1. Trimming at V came to 3 bases and at J to 3 bases, leaving 8 bases not matched to a gene. CDR3 length: 16 residues. From germline, CDR1 is MGHDK and CDR2 SYGVNS. Here the CDR3 DNA reads TGTGCCAGCAGTGAGTCGGCGACAGGGATCAATCAGCCCCAGCATTTT. Its translation: CASSESATGINQPQHF.

Written as DNA, the CDR3 is TGTGCCAGCTCACAGAGACAGGATGCTGGGGAGCTGTTTTTT. Its protein product is CASSQRQDAGELFF. This chain uses TRBV18 with TRBJ2-2; perhaps TRBD1 as D (6 bases). The CDR3 contains 14 residues. V lost 4 bases, J lost 8 bases, and 14 bases lay in between. CDR1 and CDR2 from the germline V gene are KGHSH and LQKENI.